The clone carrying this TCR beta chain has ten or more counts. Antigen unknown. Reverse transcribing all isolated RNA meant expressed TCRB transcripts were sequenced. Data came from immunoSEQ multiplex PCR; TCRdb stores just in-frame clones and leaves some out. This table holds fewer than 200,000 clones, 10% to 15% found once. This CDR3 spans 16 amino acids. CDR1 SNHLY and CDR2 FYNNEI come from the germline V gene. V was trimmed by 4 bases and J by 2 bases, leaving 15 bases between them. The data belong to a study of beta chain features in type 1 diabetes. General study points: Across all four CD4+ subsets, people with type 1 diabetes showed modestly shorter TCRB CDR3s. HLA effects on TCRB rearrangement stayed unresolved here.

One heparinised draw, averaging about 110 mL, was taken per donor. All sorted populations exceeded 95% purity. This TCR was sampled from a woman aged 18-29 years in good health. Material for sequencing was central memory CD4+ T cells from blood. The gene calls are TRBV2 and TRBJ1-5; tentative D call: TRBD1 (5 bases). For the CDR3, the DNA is TGTGCCAGCAGTGTCACCGGGGGAGGGGGCAATCAGCCCCAGCATTTT. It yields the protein CASSVTGGGGNQPQHF.